This T cell receptor (beta chain) is drawn from a study of cytomegalovirus exposure and HLA in healthy donors. General observations from the study: Versus the approximately 720-donor mean, an Asian-associated ancestry cluster reportedly showed fewer N-insertions in a later analysis. Among the most significant clusters, several appeared linked to common viral pathogens in a later analysis.

PCR was performed using 60 Vbeta and 13 Jbeta primers. As handled by the study authors: Unique TCR beta chains numbered 60 million to 100 million in a later analysis, with approximately 10 million shared. Clones were sequenced by immunoSEQ multiplex PCR, and TCRdb holds only the in-frame ones, with some missing. V and J calls and clone size follow that table, whereas D and trimming were derived from the DNA. The sample holds about 130,000 clones, 70% to 85% seen once. The germline CDR1 and CDR2 sequences are SGHRS and YFSETQ. CDR3 length: 15 residues. Trimming took 4 bases from V and 7 from J; bases not matched to a gene: 10. Healthy bone marrow donors made up the donors. On this clone: Its antigen is currently unknown.

The chain uses TRBV5-1 and TRBJ1-4, with 7 bases identical to TRBD1. The TCR was taken from a woman aged 60 to 75 in good health and CMV-seropositive. The specimen was PBMCs. The CDR3 nucleotides are TGCGCCAGCAGCCCCCAGCAGGGGGGTAGTGAAAAACTGTTTTTT. It codes for CASSPQQGGSEKLFF.